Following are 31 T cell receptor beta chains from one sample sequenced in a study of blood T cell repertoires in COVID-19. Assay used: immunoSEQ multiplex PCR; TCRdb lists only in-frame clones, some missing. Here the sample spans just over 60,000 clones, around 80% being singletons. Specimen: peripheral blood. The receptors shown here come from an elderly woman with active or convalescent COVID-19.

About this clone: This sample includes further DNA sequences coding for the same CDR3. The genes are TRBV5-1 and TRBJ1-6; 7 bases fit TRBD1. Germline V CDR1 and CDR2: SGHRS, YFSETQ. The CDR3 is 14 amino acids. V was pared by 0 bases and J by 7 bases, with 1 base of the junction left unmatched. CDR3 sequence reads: CASSLARGNSPLHF. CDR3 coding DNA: TGCGCCAGCAGCTTGGCCAGGGGGAATTCACCCCTCCACTTT.

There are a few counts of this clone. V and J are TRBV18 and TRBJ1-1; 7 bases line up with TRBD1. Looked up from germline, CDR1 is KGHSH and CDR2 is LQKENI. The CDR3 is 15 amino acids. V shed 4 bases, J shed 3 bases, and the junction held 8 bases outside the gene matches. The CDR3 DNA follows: TGTGCCAGCTCACTTAGCTACAGGGGAGACACTGAAGCTTTCTTT. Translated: CASSLSYRGDTEAFF.

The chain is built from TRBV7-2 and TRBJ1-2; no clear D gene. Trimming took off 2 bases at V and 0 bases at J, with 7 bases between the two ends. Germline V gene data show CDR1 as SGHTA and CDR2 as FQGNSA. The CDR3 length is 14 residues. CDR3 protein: CASSLQITNYGYTF. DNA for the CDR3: TGTGCCAGCAGCTTACAGATTACTAACTATGGCTACACCTTC.

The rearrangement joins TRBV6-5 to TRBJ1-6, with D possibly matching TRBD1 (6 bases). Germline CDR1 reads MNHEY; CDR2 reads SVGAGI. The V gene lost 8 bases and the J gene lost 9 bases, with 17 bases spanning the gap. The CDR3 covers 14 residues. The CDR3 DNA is TGTGCCAGCGGTAAGGGGGAGTTCGGTTCACCCCTCCACTTT. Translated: CASGKGEFGSPLHF.

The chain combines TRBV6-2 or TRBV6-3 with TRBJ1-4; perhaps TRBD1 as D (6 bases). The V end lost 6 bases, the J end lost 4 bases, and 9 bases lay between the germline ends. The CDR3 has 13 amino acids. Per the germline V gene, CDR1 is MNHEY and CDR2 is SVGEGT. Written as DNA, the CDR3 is TGTGCCAGCAGCGGACAGCTTAATGAAAAACTGTTTTTT. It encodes CASSGQLNEKLFF.

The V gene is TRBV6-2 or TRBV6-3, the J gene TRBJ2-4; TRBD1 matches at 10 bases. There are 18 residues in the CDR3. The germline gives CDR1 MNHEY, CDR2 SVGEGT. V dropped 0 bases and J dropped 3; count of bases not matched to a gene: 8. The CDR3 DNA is TGTGCCAGCAGTTACTCACCGGGACAGGGGTTGGGCAAAAACATTCAGTACTTC. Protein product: CASSYSPGQGLGKNIQYF.

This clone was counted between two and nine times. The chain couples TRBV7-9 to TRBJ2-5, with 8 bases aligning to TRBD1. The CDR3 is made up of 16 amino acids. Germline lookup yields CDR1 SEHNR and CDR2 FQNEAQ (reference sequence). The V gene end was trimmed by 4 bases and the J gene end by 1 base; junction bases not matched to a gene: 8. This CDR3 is CASSWGQTGVQETQYF. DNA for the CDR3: TGTGCCAGCAGCTGGGGACAGACAGGGGTCCAAGAGACCCAGTACTTC.

In nucleotides, the CDR3 is TGTGCCTGGACGGTTGGAAACACCATATATTTT. Translation: CAWTVGNTIYF. The V and J genes are TRBV30 and TRBJ1-3, with D unresolved. CDR3 length equals 11 residues. V dropped 4 bases and J dropped 3 bases, with 4 bases sitting between them. Germline CDR1 reads GTSNPN; CDR2 reads SVGIG (reference sequence).

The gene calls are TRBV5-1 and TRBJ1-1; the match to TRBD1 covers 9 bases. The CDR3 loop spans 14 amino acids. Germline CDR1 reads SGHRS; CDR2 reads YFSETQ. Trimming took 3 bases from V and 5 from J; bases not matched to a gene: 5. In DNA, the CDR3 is TGCGCCAGCAGCTCTGACAGGGGGGAAACTGAAGCTTTCTTT. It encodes CASSSDRGETEAFF.

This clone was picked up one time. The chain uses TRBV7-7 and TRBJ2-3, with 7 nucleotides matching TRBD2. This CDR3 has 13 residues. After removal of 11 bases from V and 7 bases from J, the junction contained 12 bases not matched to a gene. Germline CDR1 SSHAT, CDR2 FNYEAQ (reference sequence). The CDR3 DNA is TGTGCCTCCTCCACTAGCGAGCGAAATACGCAGTATTTT. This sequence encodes CASSTSERNTQYF.

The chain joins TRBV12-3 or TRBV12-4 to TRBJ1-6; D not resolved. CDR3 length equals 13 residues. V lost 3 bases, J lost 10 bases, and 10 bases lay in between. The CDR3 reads CASSFGQRSPLHF. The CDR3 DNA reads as TGTGCCAGCAGTTTTGGGCAGCGGTCACCCCTCCACTTT.

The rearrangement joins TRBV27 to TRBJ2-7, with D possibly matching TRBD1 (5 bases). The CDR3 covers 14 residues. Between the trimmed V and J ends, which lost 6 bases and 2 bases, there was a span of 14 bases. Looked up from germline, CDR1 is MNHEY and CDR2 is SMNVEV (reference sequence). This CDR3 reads CASSLDRNTYEQYF. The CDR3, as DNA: TGTGCCAGCAGCCTAGACAGAAACACCTACGAGCAGTACTTC.

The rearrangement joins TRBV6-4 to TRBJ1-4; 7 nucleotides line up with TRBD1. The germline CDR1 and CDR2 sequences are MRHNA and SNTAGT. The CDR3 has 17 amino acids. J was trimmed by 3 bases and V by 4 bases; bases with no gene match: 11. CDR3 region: CASSAIEGGRANEKLFF. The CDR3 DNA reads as TGTGCCAGCAGTGCAATCGAAGGGGGCCGGGCTAATGAAAAACTGTTTTTT.

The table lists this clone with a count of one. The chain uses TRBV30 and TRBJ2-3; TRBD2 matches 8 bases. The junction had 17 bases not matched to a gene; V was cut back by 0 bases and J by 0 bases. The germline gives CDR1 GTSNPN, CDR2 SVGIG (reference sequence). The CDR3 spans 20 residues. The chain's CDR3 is CAWSVFGGDLFSRSTDTQYF. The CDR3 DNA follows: TGTGCCTGGAGTGTTTTCGGGGGGGACCTATTCTCCCGTAGCACAGATACGCAGTATTTT.

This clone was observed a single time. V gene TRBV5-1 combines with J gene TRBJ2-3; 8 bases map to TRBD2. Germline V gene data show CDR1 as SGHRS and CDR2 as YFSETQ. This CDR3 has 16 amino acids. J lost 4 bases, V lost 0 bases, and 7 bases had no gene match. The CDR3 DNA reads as TGCGCCAGCAGCTTGGCTACAGCGGGGGCTCCAGATACGCAGTATTTT. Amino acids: CASSLATAGAPDTQYF.

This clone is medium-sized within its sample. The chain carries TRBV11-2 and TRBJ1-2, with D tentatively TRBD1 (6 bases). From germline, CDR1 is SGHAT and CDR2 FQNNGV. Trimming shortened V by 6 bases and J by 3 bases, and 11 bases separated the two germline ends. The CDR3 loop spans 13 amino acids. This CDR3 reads CASSRTGYYGYTF. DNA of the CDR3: TGTGCCAGCAGTCGAACAGGGTACTATGGCTACACCTTC. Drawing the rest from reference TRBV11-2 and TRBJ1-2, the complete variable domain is EAGVAQSPRYKIIEKRQSVAFWCNPISGHATLYWYQQILGQGPKLLIQFQNNGVVDDSQLPKDRFSAERLKGVDSTLKIQPAKLEDSAVYLCASSRTGYYGYTFGSGTRLTVV.

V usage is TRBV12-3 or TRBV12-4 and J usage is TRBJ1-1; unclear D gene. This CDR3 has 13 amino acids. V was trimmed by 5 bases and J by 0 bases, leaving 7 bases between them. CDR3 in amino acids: CASSGPMNTEAFF. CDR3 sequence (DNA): TGTGCCAGCAGTGGCCCGATGAACACTGAAGCTTTCTTT.

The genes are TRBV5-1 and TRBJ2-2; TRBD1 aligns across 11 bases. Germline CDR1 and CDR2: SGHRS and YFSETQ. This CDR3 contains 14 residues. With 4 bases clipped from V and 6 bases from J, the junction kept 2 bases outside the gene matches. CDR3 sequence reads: CASSPGQGAGELFF. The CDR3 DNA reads TGCGCCAGCAGCCCGGGACAGGGGGCCGGGGAGCTGTTTTTT.

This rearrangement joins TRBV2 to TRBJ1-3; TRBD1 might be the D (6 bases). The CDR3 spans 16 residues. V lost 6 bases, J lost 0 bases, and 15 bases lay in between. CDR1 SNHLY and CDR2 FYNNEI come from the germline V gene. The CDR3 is CASRVQGLFSGNTIYF. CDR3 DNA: TGTGCCAGCAGGGTACAGGGATTGTTCTCTGGAAACACCATATATTTT.

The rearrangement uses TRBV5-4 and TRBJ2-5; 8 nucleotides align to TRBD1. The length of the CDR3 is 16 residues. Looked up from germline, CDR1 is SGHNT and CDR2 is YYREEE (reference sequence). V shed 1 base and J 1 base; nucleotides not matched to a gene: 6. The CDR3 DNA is TGTGCCAGCAGCTTGCCACCGGGACAGGCCCAAGAGACCCAGTACTTC. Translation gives CASSLPPGQAQETQYF.

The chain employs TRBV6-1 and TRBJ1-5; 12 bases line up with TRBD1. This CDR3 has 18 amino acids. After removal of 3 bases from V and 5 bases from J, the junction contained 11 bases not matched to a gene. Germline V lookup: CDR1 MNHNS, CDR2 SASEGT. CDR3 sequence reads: CASSDDRGQGARDQPQHF. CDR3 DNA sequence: TGTGCCAGCAGTGACGATCGGGGACAGGGGGCAAGGGATCAGCCCCAGCATTTT.

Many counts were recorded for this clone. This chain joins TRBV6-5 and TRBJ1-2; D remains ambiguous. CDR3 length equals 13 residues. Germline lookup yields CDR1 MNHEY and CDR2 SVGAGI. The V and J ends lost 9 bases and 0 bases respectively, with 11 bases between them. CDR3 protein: CASSLAPNYGYTF. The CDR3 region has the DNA TGTGCCAGTAGTCTGGCACCTAACTATGGCTACACCTTC.

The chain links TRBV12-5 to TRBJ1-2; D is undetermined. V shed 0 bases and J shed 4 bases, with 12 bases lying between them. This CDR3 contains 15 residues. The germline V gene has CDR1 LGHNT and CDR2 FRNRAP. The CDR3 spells CASGLVPEVSYGYTF. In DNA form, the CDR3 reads TGTGCTAGTGGTTTGGTACCCGAGGTATCCTATGGCTACACCTTC.

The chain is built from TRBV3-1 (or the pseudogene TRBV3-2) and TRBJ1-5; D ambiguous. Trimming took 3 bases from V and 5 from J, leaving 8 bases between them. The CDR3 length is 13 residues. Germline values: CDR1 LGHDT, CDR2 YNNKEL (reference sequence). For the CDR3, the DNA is TGTGCCAGCAGCCAGATGAGAGATCAGCCCCAGCATTTT. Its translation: CASSQMRDQPQHF.

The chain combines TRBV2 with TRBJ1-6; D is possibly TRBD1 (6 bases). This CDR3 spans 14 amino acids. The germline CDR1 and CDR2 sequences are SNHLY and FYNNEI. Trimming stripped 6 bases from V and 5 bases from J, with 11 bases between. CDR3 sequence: CASRPGQHNSPLHF. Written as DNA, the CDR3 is TGTGCCAGCAGGCCGGGACAACATAATTCACCCCTCCACTTT.

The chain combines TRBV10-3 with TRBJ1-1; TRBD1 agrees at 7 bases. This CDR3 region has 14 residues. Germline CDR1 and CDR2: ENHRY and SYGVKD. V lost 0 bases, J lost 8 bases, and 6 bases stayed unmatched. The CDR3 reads CAISESQGVREAFF. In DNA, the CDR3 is TGTGCCATCAGTGAGTCTCAGGGGGTAAGAGAAGCTTTCTTT.

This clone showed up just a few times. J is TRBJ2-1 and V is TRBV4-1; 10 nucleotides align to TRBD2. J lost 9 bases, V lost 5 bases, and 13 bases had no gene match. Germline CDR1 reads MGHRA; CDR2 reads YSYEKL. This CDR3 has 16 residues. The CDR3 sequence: CASSYEGPSGGIEQFF. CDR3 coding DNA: TGCGCCAGCAGCTACGAGGGGCCTAGCGGGGGTATTGAGCAGTTCTTC.

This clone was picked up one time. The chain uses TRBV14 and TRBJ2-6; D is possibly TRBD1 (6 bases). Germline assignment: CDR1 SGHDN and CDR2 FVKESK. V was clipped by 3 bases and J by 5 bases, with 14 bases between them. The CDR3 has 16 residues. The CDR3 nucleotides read TGTGCCAGCAGCCACACAGGGTCCAGTCGGGCCAACGTCCTGACTTTC. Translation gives CASSHTGSSRANVLTF.

DNA for the CDR3: TGTGCCAGCAGATATTCAGCGGGGGGACAAGAGACCCAGTACTTC. It specifies CASRYSAGGQETQYF. The chain is built from TRBV2 and TRBJ2-5, with TRBD2 matching over 9 bases. With 6 bases clipped from V and 2 bases from J, the junction kept 7 bases outside the gene matches. This CDR3 comprises 15 residues. In germline, CDR1 is SNHLY, CDR2 FYNNEI.

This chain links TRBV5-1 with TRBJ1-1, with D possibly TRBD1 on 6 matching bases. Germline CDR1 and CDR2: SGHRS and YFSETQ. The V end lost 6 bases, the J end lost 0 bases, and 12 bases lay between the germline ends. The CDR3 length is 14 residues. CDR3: CASNPGQLNTEAFF. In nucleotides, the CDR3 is TGCGCCAGCAACCCGGGACAATTGAACACTGAAGCTTTCTTT.

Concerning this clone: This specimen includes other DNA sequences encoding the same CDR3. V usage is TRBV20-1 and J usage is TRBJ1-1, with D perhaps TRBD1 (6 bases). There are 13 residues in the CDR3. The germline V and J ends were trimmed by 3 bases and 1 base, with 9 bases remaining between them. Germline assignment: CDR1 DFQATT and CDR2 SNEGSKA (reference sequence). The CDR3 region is CSASGDTNTEAFF. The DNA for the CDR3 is TGCAGTGCTAGTGGGGACACGAACACTGAAGCTTTCTTT.